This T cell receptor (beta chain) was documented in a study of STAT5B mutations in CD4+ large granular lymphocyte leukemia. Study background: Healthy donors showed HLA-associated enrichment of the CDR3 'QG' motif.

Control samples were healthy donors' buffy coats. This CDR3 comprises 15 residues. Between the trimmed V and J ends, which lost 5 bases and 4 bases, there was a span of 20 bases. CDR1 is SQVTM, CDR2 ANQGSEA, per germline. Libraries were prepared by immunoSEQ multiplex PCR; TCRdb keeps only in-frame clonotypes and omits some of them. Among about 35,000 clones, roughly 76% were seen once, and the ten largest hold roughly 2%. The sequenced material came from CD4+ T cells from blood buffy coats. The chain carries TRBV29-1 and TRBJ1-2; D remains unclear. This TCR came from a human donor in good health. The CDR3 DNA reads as TGCAGCGTTCTCCCTGGAGGGCAGTCCTTCTATGGCTACACCTTC. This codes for CSVLPGGQSFYGYTF.